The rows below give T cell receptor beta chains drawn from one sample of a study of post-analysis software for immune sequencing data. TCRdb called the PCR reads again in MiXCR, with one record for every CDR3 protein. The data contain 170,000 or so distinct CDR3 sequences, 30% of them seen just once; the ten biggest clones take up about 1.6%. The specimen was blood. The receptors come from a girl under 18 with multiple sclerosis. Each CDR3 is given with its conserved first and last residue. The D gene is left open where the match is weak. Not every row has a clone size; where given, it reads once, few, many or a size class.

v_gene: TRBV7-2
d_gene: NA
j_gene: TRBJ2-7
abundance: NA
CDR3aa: CASSLGPGLSYYEQYF
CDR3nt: TGTGCCAGCAGCTTGGGCCCGGGACTCTCCTATTACGAGCAGTACTTC

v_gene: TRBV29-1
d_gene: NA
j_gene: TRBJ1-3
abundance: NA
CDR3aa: CSVGTDGNTIYF
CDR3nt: TGCAGCGTTGGGACAGATGGAAACACCATATATTTT

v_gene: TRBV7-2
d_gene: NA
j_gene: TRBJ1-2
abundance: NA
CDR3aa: CASSPGLVEGYTF
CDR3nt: TGTGCCAGCAGCCCGGGCCTCGTCGAAGGCTACACCTTC

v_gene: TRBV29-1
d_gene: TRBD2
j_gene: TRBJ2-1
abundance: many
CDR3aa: CSVEGLAGVAYNEQFF
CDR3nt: TGCAGCGTTGAAGGACTAGCGGGAGTTGCCTACAATGAGCAGTTCTTC

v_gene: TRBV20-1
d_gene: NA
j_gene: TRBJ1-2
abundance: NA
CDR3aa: CSVNQEINYGYTF
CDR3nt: TGCAGTGTAAACCAGGAGATCAACTATGGCTACACCTTC

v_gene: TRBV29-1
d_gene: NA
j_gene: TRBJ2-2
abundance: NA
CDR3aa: CSVDRNTGELFF
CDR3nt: TGCAGCGTTGATCGGAACACCGGGGAGCTGTTTTTT

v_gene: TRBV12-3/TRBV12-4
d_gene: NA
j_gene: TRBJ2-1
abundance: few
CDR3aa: CASSFGYSYNEQFF
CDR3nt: TGTGCCAGCAGTTTTGGGTACTCCTACAATGAGCAGTTCTTC

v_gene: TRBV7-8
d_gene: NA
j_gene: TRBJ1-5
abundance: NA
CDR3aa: CASTQRKDSTGINQPQHF
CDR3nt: TGTGCCAGCACTCAAAGGAAGGACTCAACAGGGATCAATCAGCCCCAGCATTTT

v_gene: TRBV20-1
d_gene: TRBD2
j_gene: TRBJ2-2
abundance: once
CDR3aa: CSARVPGGYGELFF
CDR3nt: TGCAGTGCTAGAGTCCCCGGGGGGTACGGGGAGCTGTTTTTT

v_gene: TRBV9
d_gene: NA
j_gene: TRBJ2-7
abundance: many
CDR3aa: CASSATPGPREQYF
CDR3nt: TGTGCCAGCAGCGCGACTCCGGGACCACGGGAGCAGTACTTC

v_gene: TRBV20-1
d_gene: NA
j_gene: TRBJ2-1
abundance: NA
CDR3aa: CSARHDSYNEQFF
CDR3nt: TGCAGTGCCCGTCACGACTCCTACAATGAGCAGTTCTTC

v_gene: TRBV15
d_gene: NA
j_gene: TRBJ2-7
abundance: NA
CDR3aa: CATSRGLASSSSYERYF
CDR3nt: TGTGCCACCAGCAGAGGTCTCGCTAGCTCAAGTTCCTACGAGCGGTACTTC

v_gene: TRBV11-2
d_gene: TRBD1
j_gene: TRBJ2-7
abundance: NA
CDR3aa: CASSFLLGQGADYEQYF
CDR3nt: TGTGCCAGCAGCTTCCTCCTGGGACAGGGGGCCGACTACGAGCAGTACTTC

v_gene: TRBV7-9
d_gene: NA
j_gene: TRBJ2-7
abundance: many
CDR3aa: CASSLARSANEQYF
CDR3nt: TGTGCCAGCAGCTTAGCGCGGTCGGCCAACGAGCAGTACTTC

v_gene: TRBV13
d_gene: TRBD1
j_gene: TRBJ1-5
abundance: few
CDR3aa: CASSYGQGANQPQHF
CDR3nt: TGTGCCAGCAGCTACGGACAGGGGGCTAATCAGCCCCAGCATTTT

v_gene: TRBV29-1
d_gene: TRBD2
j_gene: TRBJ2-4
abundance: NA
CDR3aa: CSAQGGTNTIQYF
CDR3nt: TGCAGCGCCCAGGGAGGGACTAATACCATTCAGTACTTC

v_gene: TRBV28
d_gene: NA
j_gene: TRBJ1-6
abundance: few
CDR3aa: CASSFVQDLNSPLHF
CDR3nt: TGTGCCAGCAGTTTCGTGCAGGACCTAAATTCACCCCTCCACTTT